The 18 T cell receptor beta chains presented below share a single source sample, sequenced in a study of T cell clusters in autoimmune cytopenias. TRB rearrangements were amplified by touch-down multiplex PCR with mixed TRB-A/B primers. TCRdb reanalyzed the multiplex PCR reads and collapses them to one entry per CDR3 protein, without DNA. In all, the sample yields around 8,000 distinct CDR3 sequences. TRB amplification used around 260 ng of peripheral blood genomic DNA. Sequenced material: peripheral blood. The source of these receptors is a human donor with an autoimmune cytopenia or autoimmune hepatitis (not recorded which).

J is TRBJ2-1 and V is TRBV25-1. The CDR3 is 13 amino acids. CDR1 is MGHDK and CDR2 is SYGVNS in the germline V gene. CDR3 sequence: CASTLSSYNEQFF.

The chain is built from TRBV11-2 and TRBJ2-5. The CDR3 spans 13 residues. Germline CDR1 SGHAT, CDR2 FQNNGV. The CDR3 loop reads CASSKARQETQYF.

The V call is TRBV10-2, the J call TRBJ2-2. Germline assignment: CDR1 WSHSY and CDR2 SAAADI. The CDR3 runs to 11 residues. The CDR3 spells CASSPAEELFF.

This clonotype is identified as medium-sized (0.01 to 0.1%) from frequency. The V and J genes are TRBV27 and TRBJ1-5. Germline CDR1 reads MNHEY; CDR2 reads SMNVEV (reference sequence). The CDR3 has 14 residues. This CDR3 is CASSFSPSNQPQHF.

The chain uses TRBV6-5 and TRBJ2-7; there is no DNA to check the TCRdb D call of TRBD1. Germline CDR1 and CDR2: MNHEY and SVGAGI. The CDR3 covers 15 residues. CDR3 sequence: CASSYSKARGYEQYF.

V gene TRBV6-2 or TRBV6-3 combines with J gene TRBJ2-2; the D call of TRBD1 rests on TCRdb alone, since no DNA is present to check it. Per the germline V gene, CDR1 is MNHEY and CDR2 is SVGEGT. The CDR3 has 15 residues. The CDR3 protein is CASRSQGVYTGELFF.

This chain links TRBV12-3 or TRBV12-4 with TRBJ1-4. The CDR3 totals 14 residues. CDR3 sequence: CASSWGRPNEKLFF.

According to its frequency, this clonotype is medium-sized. CDR3 residues: CASGGAGYNEQFF. The chain has TRBV19 and TRBJ2-1; the D call from TCRdb, TRBD1, cannot be confirmed without DNA. The CDR3 is 13 amino acids. Germline CDR1 reads LNHDA; CDR2 reads SQIVND (reference sequence).

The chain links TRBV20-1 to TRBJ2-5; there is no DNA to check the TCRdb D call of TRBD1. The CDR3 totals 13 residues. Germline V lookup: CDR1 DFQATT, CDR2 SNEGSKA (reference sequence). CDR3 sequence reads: CSAGRGAQETQYF.

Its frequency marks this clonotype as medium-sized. CDR3 protein: CASSGTGGYEQYF. The chain is built from TRBV7-9 and TRBJ2-7; TCRdb picks TRBD1, but there is no DNA to check that call. The CDR3 runs to 13 residues. In germline, CDR1 is SEHNR, CDR2 FQNEAQ (reference sequence).

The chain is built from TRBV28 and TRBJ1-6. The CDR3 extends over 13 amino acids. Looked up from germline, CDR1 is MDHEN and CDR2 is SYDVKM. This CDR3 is CASSLAYNSPLHF.

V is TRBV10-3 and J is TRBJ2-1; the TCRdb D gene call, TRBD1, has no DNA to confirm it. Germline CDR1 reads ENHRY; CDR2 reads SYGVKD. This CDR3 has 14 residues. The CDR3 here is CASAGGRGDNEQFF.

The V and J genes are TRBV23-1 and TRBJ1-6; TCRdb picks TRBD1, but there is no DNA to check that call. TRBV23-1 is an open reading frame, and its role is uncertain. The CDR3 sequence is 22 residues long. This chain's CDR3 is CASSPRTRTGTGFSSYNSPLHF.

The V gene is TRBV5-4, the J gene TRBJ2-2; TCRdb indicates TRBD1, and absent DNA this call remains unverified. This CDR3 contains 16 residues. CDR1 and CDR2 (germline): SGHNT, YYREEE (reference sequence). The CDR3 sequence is CASSTPSSANTGELFF.

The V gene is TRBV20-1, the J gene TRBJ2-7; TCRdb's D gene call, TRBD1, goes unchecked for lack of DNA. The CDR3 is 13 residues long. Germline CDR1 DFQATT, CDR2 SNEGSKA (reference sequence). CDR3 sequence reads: CSAPGQGIWEQYF.

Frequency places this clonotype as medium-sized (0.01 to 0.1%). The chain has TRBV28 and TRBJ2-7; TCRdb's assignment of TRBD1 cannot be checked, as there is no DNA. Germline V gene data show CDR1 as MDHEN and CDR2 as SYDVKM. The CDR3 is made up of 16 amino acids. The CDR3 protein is CASSSLPWTGVNEQYF.

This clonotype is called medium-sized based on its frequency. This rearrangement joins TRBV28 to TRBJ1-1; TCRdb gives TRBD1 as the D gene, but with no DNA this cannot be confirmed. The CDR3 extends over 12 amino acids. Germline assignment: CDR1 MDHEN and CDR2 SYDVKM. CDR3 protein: CASSPRGSEAFF.

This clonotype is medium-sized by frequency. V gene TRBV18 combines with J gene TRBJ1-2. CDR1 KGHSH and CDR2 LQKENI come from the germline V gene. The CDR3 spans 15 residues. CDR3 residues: CASSPGGRNAYGYTF.